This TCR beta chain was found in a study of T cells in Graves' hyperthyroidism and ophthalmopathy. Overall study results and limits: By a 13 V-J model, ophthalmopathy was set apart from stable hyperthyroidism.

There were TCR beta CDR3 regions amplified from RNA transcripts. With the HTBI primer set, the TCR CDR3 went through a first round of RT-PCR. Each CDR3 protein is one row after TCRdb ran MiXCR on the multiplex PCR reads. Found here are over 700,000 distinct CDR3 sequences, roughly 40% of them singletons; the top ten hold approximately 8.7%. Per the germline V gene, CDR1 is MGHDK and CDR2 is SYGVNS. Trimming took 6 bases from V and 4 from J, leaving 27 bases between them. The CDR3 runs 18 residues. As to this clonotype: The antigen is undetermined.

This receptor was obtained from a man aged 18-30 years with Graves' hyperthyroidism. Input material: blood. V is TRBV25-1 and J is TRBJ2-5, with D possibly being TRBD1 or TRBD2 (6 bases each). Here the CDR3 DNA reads TGTGCCAGCAGCCGAAGTAGCAGCCGGGGGCTTAAGGTAGAGACCCAGTACTTC. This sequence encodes CASSRSSSRGLKVETQYF.